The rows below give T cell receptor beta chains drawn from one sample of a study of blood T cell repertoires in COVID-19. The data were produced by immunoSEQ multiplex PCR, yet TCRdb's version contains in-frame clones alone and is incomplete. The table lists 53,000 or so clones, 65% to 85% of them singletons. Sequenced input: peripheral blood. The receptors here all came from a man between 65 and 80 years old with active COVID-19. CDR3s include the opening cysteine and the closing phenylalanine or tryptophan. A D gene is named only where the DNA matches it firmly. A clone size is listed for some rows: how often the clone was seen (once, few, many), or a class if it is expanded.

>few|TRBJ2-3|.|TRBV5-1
CASSPGGRGDTDTQYF
TGCGCCAGCAGCCCTGGGGGCAGGGGCGACACAGATACGCAGTATTTT
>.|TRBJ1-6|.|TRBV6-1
CASSEFFGGSPLHF
TGTGCCAGCAGTGAATTCTTCGGGGGTTCACCCCTCCACTTT
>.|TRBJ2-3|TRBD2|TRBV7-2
CASSLAGGFDDTQYF
TGTGCCAGCAGCCTAGCGGGAGGGTTCGACGATACGCAGTATTTT
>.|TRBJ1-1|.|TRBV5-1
CASRVEASYAEAFF
TGCGCCAGCCGTGTAGAGGCCAGTTATGCTGAAGCTTTCTTT
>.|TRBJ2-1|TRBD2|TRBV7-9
CASSLAGWGGEQFF
TGTGCCAGCAGCTTAGCTGGCTGGGGGGGTGAGCAGTTCTTC
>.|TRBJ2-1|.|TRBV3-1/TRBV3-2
CASSQEAGLHEQFF
TGTGCCAGCAGCCAAGAGGCAGGCCTCCATGAGCAGTTCTTC
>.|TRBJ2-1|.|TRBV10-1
CASGIQQEPQNNEQFF
TGCGCCAGCGGGATTCAACAGGAGCCCCAAAACAATGAGCAGTTCTTC
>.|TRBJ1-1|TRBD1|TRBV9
CASSVGGQGFGTEAFF
TGTGCCAGCAGCGTAGGGGGACAGGGGTTTGGCACTGAAGCTTTCTTT
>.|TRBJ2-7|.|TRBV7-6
CASSPSPGSSSPPRYF
TGTGCCAGCAGCCCGTCCCCTGGGTCTAGCTCGCCGCCGCGGTACTTC
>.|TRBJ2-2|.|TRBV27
CASSFRLVGTGELFF
TGTGCCAGCAGTTTTCGACTAGTGGGCACCGGGGAGCTGTTTTTT